A selection of T cell receptor beta chains follows, all from one sample in a study of human T cells and chemical hapten exposure. TCRdb itself ran the RACE reads through MiXCR, one entry per CDR3 protein. The table lists around 40,000 distinct CDR3 sequences, 9.5% to 15% of them singletons. Sequencing used whole blood, obtained in connection with sensitization to the hapten diphenylcyclopropenone (DPC). These receptors all stem from a woman aged 40 to 50 with alopecia areata. Some clones in this sample may be carry-over from other donors' samples. CDR3s include the opening cysteine and the closing phenylalanine or tryptophan. The order of the fields is clone size, J gene, V gene, D gene, CDR3 DNA, CDR3 protein. The D gene is left open where the match is weak. Only some rows state a clone size, as once, few, many or a class for expanded clones.

size: many
J: TRBJ1-5
V: TRBV19
D: -
DNA: TGTGCCAGTAGTACTATCTCGGGACGGAGCAATCAGCCCCAGCATTTT
CDR3: CASSTISGRSNQPQHF

size: once
J: TRBJ2-5
V: TRBV10-3
D: TRBD2
DNA: TGTGCCATCAGTGAGCCTCGACTAGCGGGGGGGCTCTTCCAAGAGACCCAGTACTTC
CDR3: CAISEPRLAGGLFQETQYF

size: many
J: TRBJ2-6
V: TRBV7-9
D: TRBD1
DNA: TGTGCCAGCAGCTTCCGGGGACAGATATCTGGGGCCAACGTCCTGACTTTC
CDR3: CASSFRGQISGANVLTF

size: -
J: TRBJ1-1
V: TRBV7-4
D: -
DNA: TGTGCCAGCAGGTTCGCCCGACGTCGGGGGGCTTTCTTT
CDR3: CASRFARRRGAFF

size: few
J: TRBJ2-5
V: TRBV29-1
D: -
DNA: TGCAGCGCCCAACACTCAGTGGACTGGACCCAGTACTTC
CDR3: CSAQHSVDWTQYF

size: many
J: TRBJ2-6
V: TRBV7-3
D: TRBD1
DNA: TGTGCCAGCGCCGGGACAGGGGTGGATGGGGCCAACGTCCTGACTTTC
CDR3: CASAGTGVDGANVLTF

size: few
J: TRBJ2-2
V: TRBV20-1
D: TRBD2
DNA: TGCAGTGCTAGACGTAGCGGGAGTCGCGCCGGGGAGCTGTTTTTT
CDR3: CSARRSGSRAGELFF

size: many
J: TRBJ2-3
V: TRBV10-1
D: -
DNA: TGCGCCAGCTCGCACACAGATACGCAGTATTTT
CDR3: CASSHTDTQYF

size: many
J: TRBJ2-1
V: TRBV21-1
D: -
DNA: TGTGCCAGCGCCAAGGGGGCCTACAATGAGCAGTTCTTC
CDR3: CASAKGAYNEQFF

size: few
J: TRBJ2-1
V: TRBV5-1
D: -
DNA: TGCGCCAGCAGCCTGGACTACTCGGACAATGAGCAGTTCTTC
CDR3: CASSLDYSDNEQFF

size: few
J: TRBJ1-1
V: TRBV28
D: -
DNA: TGTGCCAGCAGTCCCCTGGCGGGGGGCAACACTGAAGCTTTCTTT
CDR3: CASSPLAGGNTEAFF

size: -
J: TRBJ1-2
V: TRBV29-1
D: TRBD1
DNA: TGCAGCGTGGGGACAGGGGAACACTATGGCTACACCTTC
CDR3: CSVGTGEHYGYTF

size: -
J: TRBJ2-5
V: TRBV2
D: -
DNA: TGTGCCAGCAGTGTGGGACTCCAAGAGACCCAGTACTTC
CDR3: CASSVGLQETQYF

size: few
J: TRBJ2-7
V: TRBV29-1
D: -
DNA: TGCAGCGGAACGGTAGGAGACGAGCAGTACTTC
CDR3: CSGTVGDEQYF

size: few
J: TRBJ2-7
V: TRBV3-1
D: -
DNA: TGTGCCAGCAGCCGGGAGGGGGTCAGGGCCACCGAGCAGTACTTC
CDR3: CASSREGVRATEQYF

size: few
J: TRBJ2-7
V: TRBV29-1
D: -
DNA: TGCAGCGTTGACACAGCTTCCTACGAGCAGTACTTC
CDR3: CSVDTASYEQYF

size: many
J: TRBJ2-7
V: TRBV29-1
D: TRBD1
DNA: TGCAGCGTTATCCCAGGGGGCGGCGAGCAGTACTTC
CDR3: CSVIPGGGEQYF

size: -
J: TRBJ1-5
V: TRBV2
D: -
DNA: TGTGCCAGCAGTGACGAGGGCGTGCCCCAGCATTTT
CDR3: CASSDEGVPQHF

size: many
J: TRBJ2-3
V: TRBV12-5
D: TRBD2
DNA: TGTGCTAGTGGTCAGGGGACTAGCGGCAACACAGATACGCAGTATTTT
CDR3: CASGQGTSGNTDTQYF

size: many
J: TRBJ2-5
V: TRBV7-2
D: -
DNA: TGTGCCAGCAGCTTAGCGGGGGGGCACGAGACCCAGTACTTC
CDR3: CASSLAGGHETQYF

size: -
J: TRBJ2-7
V: TRBV6-2/TRBV6-3
D: -
DNA: TGTGCCAGCAGATCCCGGGTCGCCTACGAGCAGTACTTC
CDR3: CASRSRVAYEQYF

size: few
J: TRBJ2-1
V: TRBV3-1
D: -
DNA: TGTGCCAGCAGCAAACGTCGCAATGAGCAGTTCTTC
CDR3: CASSKRRNEQFF

size: many
J: TRBJ1-6
V: TRBV14
D: -
DNA: TGTGCCAGCAGCCAACGTTATTCACCCCTCCACTTT
CDR3: CASSQRYSPLHF

size: -
J: TRBJ2-7
V: TRBV11-3
D: -
DNA: TGTGCCAGCAGCTCCGGGGCGAGCTACGAGCAGTACTTC
CDR3: CASSSGASYEQYF

size: few
J: TRBJ2-3
V: TRBV29-1
D: TRBD2
DNA: TGCAGCGTTGGGGTAGCGGGAGTAGGAAATACGCAGTATTTT
CDR3: CSVGVAGVGNTQYF

size: many
J: TRBJ2-1
V: TRBV19
D: -
DNA: TGTGCCAGTAGTAAAACAGGGTTCGGCTACAATGAGCAGTTCTTC
CDR3: CASSKTGFGYNEQFF